Below are 18 T cell receptor beta chains sequenced from a single sample in a study of blood T cell repertoires in COVID-19 (TCRdb year 2020). The method behind the library was the immunoSEQ multiplex PCR assay. TCRdb retrieved this table from immuneACCESS and kept in-frame rearrangements only. Not all clones are present; in checked studies, unresolved V genes account for under half, and no reason is known for the remainder. The sample table contains about 400,000 clones; only one count was recorded for approximately 86% of them. The top ten hold around 2.1% of the sample. Sequencing was done on a sample of PBMCs or T cells enriched from blood (not recorded which). These receptors came from a woman between 40 and 55 years old with acute COVID-19.

The CDR3 reads CASSSSGKGLVNSPLHF. The DNA for the CDR3 is TGTGCCAGCAGTTCCTCGGGGAAGGGATTAGTTAATTCACCCCTCCACTTT. The genes are TRBV7-8 and TRBJ1-6; D remains unclear. The CDR3 extends over 17 amino acids. V was shortened by 6 bases and J by 6 bases, with 21 bases between the two germline ends. Germline V gene lookup returns CDR1 SGHVS and CDR2 FQNEAQ.

The chain couples TRBV6-1 to TRBJ2-5; 13 nucleotides line up with TRBD2. The CDR3 is 20 residues long. Germline lookup yields CDR1 MNHNS and CDR2 SASEGT. Trimming cost V 4 bases and J 4 bases; bases outside gene matches: 18. As DNA, the CDR3 is TGTGCCAGCAGTGGGACGATGAAACGGACTAGCGGGAGACCCCCAGAGACCCAGTACTTC. This translates into CASSGTMKRTSGRPPETQYF.

This clone was recorded only once. The gene calls are TRBV2 and TRBJ1-4; no clear D. V was shortened by 3 bases and J by 0 bases, with 5 bases between the two germline ends. Germline loops: CDR1 SNHLY, CDR2 FYNNEI. The CDR3 is 14 residues long. CDR3 in amino acids: CASSDRSTNEKLFF. The DNA of the CDR3 is TGTGCCAGCAGTGATAGATCAACTAATGAAAAACTGTTTTTT.

The chain employs TRBV29-1 and TRBJ1-1; D gene unclear. This CDR3 has 13 residues. V lost 2 bases and J lost 5, with 12 bases in between. CDR1 and CDR2 from the germline V gene are SQVTM and ANQGSEA. For the CDR3, the DNA is TGCAGCGTTGAAAAAACCCCGGGGACTGAAGCTTTCTTT. Amino acids: CSVEKTPGTEAFF.

The chain couples TRBV9 to TRBJ1-1; D is possibly TRBD1 (6 bases). Looked up from germline, CDR1 is SGDLS and CDR2 is YYNGEE. This CDR3 has 14 residues. Trimming took off 0 bases at V and 3 bases at J, with 9 bases between the two ends. This CDR3 reads CASSVDPGDTEAFF. CDR3 nucleotides: TGTGCCAGCAGCGTAGATCCAGGGGACACTGAAGCTTTCTTT.

This clone appeared a single time. V is TRBV19 and J is TRBJ1-1, with D possibly being TRBD1 (5 bases). From germline, CDR1 is LNHDA and CDR2 SQIVND (reference sequence). V was cut by 4 bases and J by 12 bases, with 24 bases left in between. The length of the CDR3 is 15 residues. Written as DNA, the CDR3 is TGTGCCAGTAGTAGTATCCCAGGGCCCAGTGGAAAATCTTTCTTT. Its protein product is CASSSIPGPSGKSFF.

The chain couples TRBV9 to TRBJ1-1; 8 bases are a match to TRBD1. The CDR3 spans 14 residues. V was clipped by 5 bases and J by 1 base; unmatched bases: 4. Germline V CDR1 and CDR2: SGDLS, YYNGEE. The CDR3 bases are TGTGCCAGCAGTCCCGGGACAGGGAACACTGAAGCTTTCTTT. It is translated as CASSPGTGNTEAFF.

This sequence joins TRBV5-4 and TRBJ1-2, with D tentatively TRBD1 (5 bases). CDR1 SGHNT and CDR2 YYREEE come from the germline V gene (reference sequence). This CDR3 contains 13 residues. V lost 0 bases to trimming and J lost 4 bases, with 7 bases between them. Here the CDR3 DNA reads TGTGCCAGCAGCTTGGAGCAGGGCTATGGCTACACCTTC. It is translated as CASSLEQGYGYTF.

The V call is TRBV5-4, the J call TRBJ2-5; 12 nucleotides match TRBD1. Germline-derived CDR1 and CDR2 are SGHNT and YYREEE (reference sequence). V lost 4 bases and J lost 5; bases outside the gene matches: 18. CDR3 length equals 19 residues. The CDR3 DNA follows: TGTGCCAGCAGCCCCTCCCCAGGGACAGGGGGCTTCGGATGGGAGACCCAGTACTTC. Protein product: CASSPSPGTGGFGWETQYF.

This sequence joins TRBV5-8 and TRBJ2-1; 9 bases are a match to TRBD1. The length of the CDR3 is 16 residues. The germline gives CDR1 SGHTS, CDR2 YDEGEE. The V segment lost 4 bases and the J segment 4 bases; nucleotides outside the gene matches: 9. The CDR3 spells CASSLPETGGYNEQFF. CDR3 nucleotide sequence: TGTGCCAGCAGCCTTCCCGAGACAGGGGGTTACAATGAGCAGTTCTTC.

The DNA for the CDR3 is TGTGCCAGCAGTTACGGACTAGCAACAGATACGCAGTATTTT. Residues: CASSYGLATDTQYF. V gene TRBV5-4 combines with J gene TRBJ2-3; 8 bases are shared with TRBD2. The V and J ends lost 5 bases and 3 bases, in that order; junction bases with no gene match: 5. Germline CDR1 and CDR2: SGHNT and YYREEE (reference sequence). The CDR3 loop spans 14 amino acids.

V and J are TRBV4-1 and TRBJ2-7, with D tentatively TRBD2 (5 bases). Trimming took off 0 bases at V and 4 bases at J, with 13 bases between the two ends. The germline CDR1 and CDR2 sequences are MGHRA and YSYEKL. The CDR3 is 15 amino acids. The CDR3 DNA reads as TGCGCCAGCAGCCAAGAATCTGGCAGGACTTACGAGCAGTACTTC. This codes for CASSQESGRTYEQYF.

This clone came up once. The genes are TRBV5-5 and TRBJ2-7; tentatively, D is TRBD2 (6 bases). The V end was cut by 5 bases, the J end by 0 bases, with 12 bases between. Per the germline V gene, CDR1 is SGHKS and CDR2 is YYEKEE (reference sequence). This CDR3 comprises 14 residues. CDR3 DNA: TGTGCCAGCAGTAACTACGGGAGCTCCTACGAGCAGTACTTC. This translates into CASSNYGSSYEQYF. Together with reference TRBV5-5 and TRBJ2-7, the CDR3 gives the full variable domain: DAGVTQSPTHLIKTRGQQVTLRCSPISGHKSVSWYQQVLGQGPQFIFQYYEKEERGRGNFPDRFSARQFPNYSSELNVNALLLGDSALYLCASSNYGSSYEQYFGPGTRLTVT.

This chain connects TRBV25-1 to TRBJ2-2; the match to TRBD1 covers 12 bases. The ends lost 7 bases at V and 6 bases at J; junction bases unmatched: 9. Germline V lookup: CDR1 MGHDK, CDR2 SYGVNS. The CDR3 consists of 16 residues. The CDR3 loop reads CASTMSGTGGSGELFF. CDR3 nucleotide sequence: TGTGCCAGCACCATGTCCGGGACAGGGGGCTCCGGGGAGCTGTTTTTT.

V is TRBV5-1 and J is TRBJ2-5; D unresolved. CDR1 is SGHRS and CDR2 is YFSETQ in the germline V gene. V shed 6 bases and J shed 1 base, with 13 bases lying between them. This CDR3 is 14 amino acids long. The CDR3 loop reads CASNLLGSQETQYF. The CDR3 bases are TGCGCCAGCAATCTCTTGGGCAGCCAAGAGACCCAGTACTTC.

The chain is built from TRBV6-5 and TRBJ2-1, with TRBD1 identical over 7 bases. CDR1 and CDR2 from the germline V gene are MNHEY and SVGAGI. V lost 5 bases, J lost 2 bases, and 6 bases stayed unmatched. The CDR3 length is 15 residues. CDR3 residues: CASSRQGLAYNEQFF. CDR3 nucleotide sequence: TGTGCCAGCAGTAGACAGGGTTTGGCCTACAATGAGCAGTTCTTC.

In its sample, this clone was seen a few times. The rearrangement uses TRBV2 and TRBJ1-3, with D perhaps matching TRBD1 (5 bases). CDR1 SNHLY and CDR2 FYNNEI come from the germline V gene. This CDR3 region has 14 residues. V lost 4 bases and J lost 4, with 11 bases in between. The CDR3 DNA is TGTGCCAGCAGTGTGGCCAGGGTGGGAAACACCATATATTTT. Its translation: CASSVARVGNTIYF. The whole variable domain, filled in from reference TRBV2 and TRBJ1-3, reads EPEVTQTPSHQVTQMGQEVILRCVPISNHLYFYWYRQILGQKVEFLVSFYNNEISEKSEIFDDQFSVERPDGSNFTLKIRSTKLEDSAMYFCASSVARVGNTIYFGEGSWLTVV.

This clone was observed once. V usage is TRBV19 and J usage is TRBJ1-2; 7 bases map to TRBD1. The CDR3 consists of 16 residues. Looked up from germline, CDR1 is LNHDA and CDR2 is SQIVND (reference sequence). Germline trimming cut 5 bases from V and 0 bases from J; bases unmatched to any gene: 9. This chain's CDR3 is CASSPPGQQANYGYTF. The DNA of the CDR3 is TGTGCCAGTAGTCCCCCGGGACAGCAAGCTAACTATGGCTACACCTTC.